The next 21 T cell receptor beta chains were all read from a single sample in a study of somatic mutations in cytotoxic T cells in rheumatoid arthritis. Repertoires were generated with immunoSEQ multiplex PCR, while TCRdb's copy carries only in-frame clones and drops some. The sample yields 20,000 to 25,000 clones, about four fifths seen once. The sample consisted of CD8+ T cells sorted from blood. These receptors all stem from an adult with rheumatoid arthritis.

The rearrangement links TRBV27 to TRBJ1-3; a weak D match, TRBD1 (6 bases). The germline V gene has CDR1 MNHEY and CDR2 SMNVEV (reference sequence). CDR3 length: 16 amino acids. Between the trimmed V and J ends, which lost 5 bases and 0 bases, there was a span of 14 bases. This chain's CDR3 is CASSPTRGHSGNTIYF. The CDR3 DNA follows: TGTGCCAGCAGTCCGACTAGGGGACACTCTGGAAACACCATATATTTT.

V and J are TRBV19 and TRBJ1-6, with D maybe TRBD1 (6 bases). Trimming shortened V by 8 bases and J by 3 bases, and 11 bases separated the two germline ends. The length of the CDR3 is 14 residues. Germline V CDR1 and CDR2: LNHDA, SQIVND (reference sequence). The chain's CDR3 is CASSETGYNSPLHF. The CDR3 coding sequence is TGTGCCAGTTCCGAGACAGGCTATAATTCACCCCTCCACTTT. Full variable domain (outside the CDR3, taken from reference TRBV19 and TRBJ1-6): DGGITQSPKYLFRKEGQNVTLSCEQNLNHDAMYWYRQDPGQGLRLIYYSQIVNDFQKGDIAEGYSVSREKKESFPLTVTSAQKNPTAFYLCASSETGYNSPLHFGNGTRLTVT.

The rearrangement uses TRBV13 and TRBJ2-2; 11 bases are shared with TRBD2. From germline, CDR1 is PRHDT and CDR2 FYEKMQ (reference sequence). The V gene end was trimmed by 2 bases and the J gene end by 1 base; junction bases not matched to a gene: 0. The CDR3 spans 16 residues. The CDR3 nucleotides read TGTGCCAGCAGCTTAACTAGCGGGGGGAACACCGGGGAGCTGTTTTTT. Protein sequence: CASSLTSGGNTGELFF.

CDR3 sequence reads: CASSLGNAYGYTF. The CDR3 nucleotides are TGTGCCAGCAGCCTGGGTAACGCCTATGGCTACACCTTC. The rearrangement uses TRBV5-4 and TRBJ1-2; D not resolved. Germline-derived CDR1 and CDR2 are SGHNT and YYREEE (reference sequence). Trimming took 4 bases from V and 4 from J, leaving 11 bases between them. This CDR3 contains 13 residues.

This sequence joins TRBV27 and TRBJ1-2; D remains unclear. The CDR3 spans 17 residues. Germline lookup yields CDR1 MNHEY and CDR2 SMNVEV (reference sequence). The germline V and J ends were trimmed by 5 bases and 0 bases, with 19 bases remaining between them. The CDR3 coding sequence is TGTGCCAGCAGTCCGCGGACCGATCTGTACACTAACTATGGCTACACCTTC. The encoded protein is CASSPRTDLYTNYGYTF.

The chain carries TRBV7-6 and TRBJ2-7, with TRBD1 matching 7 bases. Germline CDR1 and CDR2: SGHVS and FNYEAQ. The CDR3 has 14 residues. V shed 5 bases, J shed 3 bases, and the junction held 7 bases outside the gene matches. The CDR3 sequence is CASSQGQVGYEQYF. In DNA form, the CDR3 reads TGTGCCAGCAGCCAAGGACAGGTGGGCTACGAGCAGTACTTC. Looking up the rest from reference TRBV7-6 and TRBJ2-7 gives the full variable domain: GAGVSQSPRYKVTKRGQDVALRCDPISGHVSLYWYRQALGQGPEFLTYFNYEAQQDKSGLPNDRFSAERPEGSISTLTIQRTEQRDSAMYRCASSQGQVGYEQYFGPGTRLTVT.

In its sample, this clone was seen a few times. The chain uses TRBV27 and TRBJ2-1; 8 bases are shared with TRBD2. After removal of 7 bases from V and 3 bases from J, the junction contained 14 bases not matched to a gene. This CDR3 contains 17 residues. The germline CDR1 and CDR2 sequences are MNHEY and SMNVEV (reference sequence). CDR3 nucleotides: TGTGCCAGCAACTTAGCGGGGCTGGGGGTTCGCTACAATGAGCAGTTCTTC. The encoded protein is CASNLAGLGVRYNEQFF.

V is TRBV6-5 and J is TRBJ1-2; D not certain. This CDR3 comprises 15 residues. The germline gives CDR1 MNHEY, CDR2 SVGAGI. The V gene lost 7 bases and the J gene lost 1 base, with 16 bases spanning the gap. DNA of the CDR3: TGTGCCAGCACCACCCAGCTTCATAATAACTATGGCTACACCTTC. It is translated as CASTTQLHNNYGYTF.

The chain combines TRBV7-6 with TRBJ2-3; tentative D call: TRBD1 (5 bases). The CDR3 extends over 16 amino acids. Germline V lookup: CDR1 SGHVS, CDR2 FNYEAQ. Trimming cost V 5 bases and J 2 bases, with 17 bases left between them. The CDR3 DNA reads as TGTGCCAGCAGCACTATGACAGTCTCTTACACAGATACGCAGTATTTT. Its translation: CASSTMTVSYTDTQYF.

This chain joins TRBV10-3 and TRBJ2-3; 8 bases are a match to TRBD1. The trim removed 10 bases at V and 9 bases at J, leaving 15 bases unmatched. Germline V gene data show CDR1 as ENHRY and CDR2 as SYGVKD. The CDR3 loop spans 14 amino acids. CDR3 sequence reads: CATVTGDLIRTQYF. The CDR3 nucleotides are TGTGCCACCGTGACAGGGGATCTTATCCGAACGCAGTATTTT.

This chain joins TRBV19 and TRBJ2-7, with 7 bases fitting TRBD1. The CDR3 has 14 amino acids. Germline V gives CDR1 LNHDA, CDR2 SQIVND (reference sequence). Unmatched junction bases numbered 4, after V lost 3 bases and J lost 2 bases. Written as DNA, the CDR3 is TGTGCCAGTAGTATGGGAAGGGGGCCCTACGAGCAGTACTTC. Translation: CASSMGRGPYEQYF.

The rearrangement joins TRBV25-1 to TRBJ2-1, with a weak D call TRBD1 (6 bases). The V end was cut by 4 bases, the J end by 4 bases, with 17 bases between. The V gene's germline CDR1 is MGHDK and CDR2 SYGVNS. The CDR3 length is 16 residues. Written as DNA, the CDR3 is TGTGCCAGCAGTGTCCCGGACAGCGATTCTTACAATGAGCAGTTCTTC. Residues: CASSVPDSDSYNEQFF.

V usage is TRBV13 and J usage is TRBJ1-1; D might be TRBD1 (5 bases). Germline CDR1 reads PRHDT; CDR2 reads FYEKMQ (reference sequence). This CDR3 has 14 amino acids. V shed 5 bases and J shed 4 bases, with 14 bases lying between them. The CDR3 loop reads CASSPGDRVTEAFF. CDR3 nucleotide sequence: TGTGCCAGCAGCCCTGGGGACCGGGTCACTGAAGCTTTCTTT.

This chain uses TRBV5-6 with TRBJ2-1, with D perhaps given as TRBD1 or TRBD2 (5 bases each). Germline V gene lookup returns CDR1 SGHDT and CDR2 YYEEEE. Between the trimmed V and J ends, which lost 0 bases and 8 bases, there was a span of 15 bases. This CDR3 region has 15 residues. Written as DNA, the CDR3 is TGTGCCAGCAGCTTGGGTGACTGGGACGGAGATGAGCAGTTCTTC. Translated, it gives CASSLGDWDGDEQFF.

The chain employs TRBV6-1 and TRBJ2-7, with TRBD1 identical over 7 bases. V shed 6 bases, J shed 5 bases, and the junction held 13 bases outside the gene matches. The germline V gene encodes CDR1 MNHNS and CDR2 SASEGT. The CDR3 spans 15 residues. CDR3: CASSRPPGGVDEQYF. The DNA for the CDR3 is TGTGCCAGCAGCCGTCCCCCAGGGGGAGTAGACGAGCAGTACTTC.

This chain connects TRBV5-4 to TRBJ1-2, with D possibly TRBD1 on 5 matching bases. V shed 7 bases and J shed 3 bases, with 10 bases lying between them. The germline V gene has CDR1 SGHNT and CDR2 YYREEE (reference sequence). The CDR3 has 12 amino acids. In DNA, the CDR3 is TGTGCCAGCGCAGGGATAGACTATGGCTACACCTTC. Translating gives CASAGIDYGYTF.

The CDR3 nucleotides read TGCGCCGGGGGACAGGGGAGTAATTCCTACGAGCAGTACTTC. Protein sequence: CAGGQGSNSYEQYF. J is TRBJ2-7 and V is TRBV10-1, with 10 bases matching TRBD1. The ends lost 11 bases at V and 1 base at J; junction bases unmatched: 8. Germline V gives CDR1 WNHNN, CDR2 SYGVQD (reference sequence). This CDR3 comprises 14 residues.

The J gene is TRBJ2-1, the V gene TRBV7-9; 10 nucleotides align to TRBD2. Trimming took 5 bases from V and 8 from J; bases not matched to a gene: 15. Per germline, CDR1 SEHNR and CDR2 FQNEAQ (reference sequence). The CDR3 runs 17 residues. CDR3: CASSAQLAGLTTDEQFF. CDR3 nucleotide sequence: TGTGCCAGCAGCGCGCAACTAGCGGGGCTAACTACCGATGAGCAGTTCTTC.

The rearrangement uses TRBV11-3 and TRBJ2-2; the D gene could be TRBD1 or TRBD2 (6 bases each). V lost 1 base to trimming and J lost 5 bases, with 14 bases between them. The germline CDR1 and CDR2 sequences are SGHNT and YENEEA. The CDR3 is made up of 16 amino acids. The CDR3 nucleotides are TGTGCCAGCAGCTTAGGTGGGGGGCGCCGGACCGGGGAGCTGTTTTTT. This gives the protein CASSLGGGRRTGELFF. Full variable domain (remainder filled in from reference TRBV11-3 and TRBJ2-2): EAGVVQSPRYKIIEKKQPVAFWCNPISGHNTLYWYLQNLGQGPELLIRYENEEAVDDSQLPKDRFSAERLKGVDSTLKIQPAELGDSAVYLCASSLGGGRRTGELFFGEGSRLTVL.

The chain links TRBV6-5 to TRBJ2-3; maybe TRBD2 (6 bases). Deletions cut 1 base from V and 0 bases from J, with 11 bases between. Germline-derived CDR1 and CDR2 are MNHEY and SVGAGI. CDR3 length: 16 amino acids. DNA of the CDR3: TGTGCCAGCAGTTACTTGGGCGGGGCGAGCACAGATACGCAGTATTTT. This gives the protein CASSYLGGASTDTQYF.

This clone came up once. The same CDR3 can be traced to other DNA sequences in this sample. The chain carries TRBV5-1 and TRBJ1-4, with 10 positions matching TRBD1. After removal of 6 bases from V and 10 bases from J, the junction contained 12 bases not matched to a gene. The CDR3 totals 15 residues. Germline V gene lookup returns CDR1 SGHRS and CDR2 YFSETQ. In nucleotides, the CDR3 is TGCGCCAGCACCCTGGAGGGACAGGGGACGGGAAAACTGTTTTTT. Translation: CASTLEGQGTGKLFF.